A single sample is the source of the 10 T cell receptor beta chains below, sequenced in a study of cytomegalovirus exposure and HLA in healthy donors (dated by TCRdb to the late 2010s). The library relied on the immunoSEQ multiplex PCR assay. Not all clones reach the TCRdb copy of this immuneACCESS table, which keeps in-frame sequences only. Checked studies attribute under half of the gap to unresolved V genes and leave the rest unexplained. The sample table records about 130,000 clones; around 90% of these occur just once. The biggest ten clones account for about 2% of the sample. The sample taken for sequencing was PBMCs. The receptors stem from a woman aged 18-29 years in good health and CMV-seronegative.

This clone was observed a few times. The chain is built from TRBV12-2 and TRBJ2-7; the table's D call of TRBD1 was not tested on the DNA. TRBV12-2 is a recognized pseudogene. This CDR3 region has 15 residues. The CDR3 reads CASRLEGPVLGEQYF. The CDR3 DNA follows: TGTGCAAGTCGCTTAGAGGGGCCTGTGCTTGGCGAGCAGTACTTC.

The chain has TRBV6-5 and TRBJ2-1, with D possibly matching TRBD1 (6 bases). The CDR3 consists of 11 residues. Deletions cut 6 bases from V and 9 bases from J, with 9 bases between. Germline assignment: CDR1 MNHEY and CDR2 SVGAGI. Here the CDR3 reads CASRQGSEQFF. CDR3 sequence (DNA): TGTGCCAGCAGGCAGGGGAGTGAGCAGTTCTTC.

This clone appeared once. The chain recombines TRBV28 with TRBJ1-4, with a tentative D call TRBD1 (6 bases). The V end was cut by 6 bases, the J end by 5 bases, with 28 bases between. Germline V lookup: CDR1 MDHEN, CDR2 SYDVKM. CDR3 length: 19 amino acids. CDR3 sequence reads: CASSLHPRIAGALNEKLFF. CDR3 DNA sequence: TGTGCCAGCAGCCTTCACCCTAGGATTGCGGGGGCCCTAAATGAAAAACTGTTTTTT.

The chain is built from TRBV21-1 and TRBJ2-7; the table's D gene call, TRBD1, was not cross checked with the DNA. TRBV21-1 is a known pseudogene. CDR3 length equals 13 residues. The CDR3 reads CASTLQGTYEQYF. CDR3 nucleotide sequence: TGTGCCAGCACCCTACAGGGAACCTACGAGCAGTACTTC.

The count of this clone is one. The chain links TRBV28 to TRBJ2-7, with TRBD1 matching 11 bases. CDR3 length equals 18 residues. Germline lookup yields CDR1 MDHEN and CDR2 SYDVKM. The V gene end was trimmed by 5 bases and the J gene end by 1 base; junction bases not matched to a gene: 13. CDR3 DNA: TGTGCCAGCAGTCCAGGTCCCGGGACAGGGGGGTGGTCCTACGAGCAGTACTTC. It yields the protein CASSPGPGTGGWSYEQYF.

The chain has TRBV11-3 and TRBJ2-3; D gene unclear. From germline, CDR1 is SGHNT and CDR2 YENEEA. This CDR3 has 15 amino acids. V lost 1 base to trimming and J lost 1 base, with 9 bases between them. This CDR3 is CASSLGRLGTDTQYF. Written as DNA, the CDR3 is TGTGCCAGCAGCTTAGGCAGACTGGGCACAGATACGCAGTATTTT. The complete variable domain, with remaining parts taken from reference TRBV11-3 and TRBJ2-3, reads EAGVVQSPRYKIIEKKQPVAFWCNPISGHNTLYWYLQNLGQGPELLIRYENEEAVDDSQLPKDRFSAERLKGVDSTLKIQPAELGDSAVYLCASSLGRLGTDTQYFGPGTRLTVL.

The chain carries TRBV13 and TRBJ1-5; weak D call: TRBD1 (6 bases). The CDR3 runs to 14 residues. Germline V gene lookup returns CDR1 PRHDT and CDR2 FYEKMQ (reference sequence). Deletions cut 5 bases from V and 7 bases from J, with 15 bases between. In DNA form, the CDR3 reads TGTGCCAGCAGCGTCCAGGGGATAGGGCAGCCCCAGCATTTT. This encodes CASSVQGIGQPQHF.

This chain uses TRBV10-3 with TRBJ2-3; 11 bases match TRBD2. Germline loops: CDR1 ENHRY, CDR2 SYGVKD. Losses at the gene ends were 4 bases for V and 0 bases for J; bases not matched to a gene: 3. The CDR3 extends over 16 amino acids. CDR3 DNA sequence: TGTGCCATCAGTGCGAGGACTAGCGGGAGCACAGATACGCAGTATTTT. Translation: CAISARTSGSTDTQYF.

The genes are TRBV5-4 and TRBJ1-2; TRBD1 might be the D (6 bases). This CDR3 is built from 13 residues. Trimming stripped 4 bases from V and 8 bases from J, with 15 bases between. Germline V gene sequence: CDR1 SGHNT, CDR2 YYREEE (reference sequence). The CDR3 DNA follows: TGTGCCAGCAGCCTGGGGACACCGGCGGGCTACACCTTC. As protein: CASSLGTPAGYTF. Full variable domain (remainder filled in from reference TRBV5-4 and TRBJ1-2): ETGVTQSPTHLIKTRGQQVTLRCSSQSGHNTVSWYQQALGQGPQFIFQYYREEENGRGNFPPRFSGLQFPNYSSELNVNALELDDSALYLCASSLGTPAGYTFGSGTRLTVV.

This chain connects TRBV29-1 to TRBJ2-5; 11 bases fit TRBD2. The J segment lost 3 bases and the V segment lost 5 bases, leaving 5 bases of the junction unmatched. This CDR3 contains 14 residues. Germline V CDR1 and CDR2: SQVTM, ANQGSEA. CDR3 sequence reads: CSVRGSGREETQYF. The CDR3 bases are TGCAGCGTTAGGGGTAGCGGGAGGGAAGAGACCCAGTACTTC.